These 7 T cell receptor beta chains share one sample of origin, sequenced in a study of blood T cell repertoires in COVID-19. Only in-frame clones appear in the TCRdb table, and some are missing; sequencing was by immunoSEQ multiplex PCR. The repertoire has about 330,000 clones, under 90% of them found once; the top ten carry about 9.4%. The specimen was PBMCs or T cells enriched from blood (not recorded which). The receptors shown here come from a woman between 18 and 30 years old who had recovered from COVID-19.

The CDR3 spells CASSDIQDTQYF. The CDR3 DNA is TGTGCCAGCAGCGACATCCAGGATACGCAGTATTTT. The V gene is TRBV5-4, the J gene TRBJ2-3; no clear D gene. CDR1 and CDR2 (germline): SGHNT, YYREEE (reference sequence). V gave up 4 bases and J gave up 6 bases, with 9 bases separating them. The CDR3 runs 12 residues.

The chain uses TRBV6-1 and TRBJ2-7, with D unresolved. The CDR3 contains 14 residues. V lost 2 bases and J 5 bases, leaving 13 bases between the germline ends. Germline CDR1 and CDR2: MNHNS and SASEGT. CDR3 region: CASSEYEETNEQYF. The CDR3 DNA follows: TGTGCCAGCAGTGAATACGAGGAAACGAACGAGCAGTACTTC.

The rearrangement links TRBV30 to TRBJ2-1; D is ambiguous. V was trimmed by 5 bases and J by 9 bases, leaving 14 bases between them. This CDR3 has 12 residues. Looked up from germline, CDR1 is GTSNPN and CDR2 is SVGIG (reference sequence). CDR3 DNA sequence: TGTGCCTGGGGGGTTCCGACACCTGAGCAGTTCTTC. It yields the protein CAWGVPTPEQFF.

The J gene is TRBJ1-6, the V gene TRBV4-1, with 8 bases identical to TRBD1. This CDR3 region has 18 residues. V dropped 0 bases and J dropped 7; count of bases not matched to a gene: 11. CDR1 MGHRA and CDR2 YSYEKL come from the germline V gene. CDR3 loop: CASSQDAEQGVLNSPLHF. Written as DNA, the CDR3 is TGCGCCAGCAGCCAAGATGCCGAACAGGGGGTCCTAAATTCACCCCTCCACTTT.

This sequence joins TRBV5-1 and TRBJ1-4; 7 bases are a match to TRBD1. J lost 5 bases, V lost 4 bases, and 5 bases had no gene match. CDR1 is SGHRS and CDR2 is YFSETQ in the germline V gene. The CDR3 length is 14 residues. The CDR3 region has the DNA TGCGCCAGCAGCATGGGACAGCCCAATGAAAAACTGTTTTTT. This translates into CASSMGQPNEKLFF. Looking up the rest from reference TRBV5-1 and TRBJ1-4 gives the full variable domain: KAGVTQTPRYLIKTRGQQVTLSCSPISGHRSVSWYQQTPGQGLQFLFEYFSETQRNKGNFPGRFSGRQFSNSRSEMNVSTLELGDSALYLCASSMGQPNEKLFFGSGTQLSVL.

The rearrangement uses TRBV5-1 and TRBJ2-3; TRBD2 might be the D (6 bases). V was trimmed by 5 bases and J by 3 bases, leaving 19 bases between them. The CDR3 totals 16 residues. Per the germline V gene, CDR1 is SGHRS and CDR2 is YFSETQ. Here the CDR3 DNA reads TGCGCCAGCAGTTCGACGGCGGGGAGGTCGACAGATACGCAGTATTTT. The encoded protein is CASSSTAGRSTDTQYF.

The rearrangement links TRBV6-4 to TRBJ1-6; 11 bases align to TRBD1. The V segment lost 6 bases and the J segment 9 bases; nucleotides outside the gene matches: 4. Germline values: CDR1 MRHNA, CDR2 SNTAGT. This CDR3 has 14 residues. The CDR3 loop reads CASSPGTGGSPLHF. As DNA, the CDR3 is TGTGCCAGCAGCCCCGGGACAGGGGGTTCACCCCTCCACTTT.